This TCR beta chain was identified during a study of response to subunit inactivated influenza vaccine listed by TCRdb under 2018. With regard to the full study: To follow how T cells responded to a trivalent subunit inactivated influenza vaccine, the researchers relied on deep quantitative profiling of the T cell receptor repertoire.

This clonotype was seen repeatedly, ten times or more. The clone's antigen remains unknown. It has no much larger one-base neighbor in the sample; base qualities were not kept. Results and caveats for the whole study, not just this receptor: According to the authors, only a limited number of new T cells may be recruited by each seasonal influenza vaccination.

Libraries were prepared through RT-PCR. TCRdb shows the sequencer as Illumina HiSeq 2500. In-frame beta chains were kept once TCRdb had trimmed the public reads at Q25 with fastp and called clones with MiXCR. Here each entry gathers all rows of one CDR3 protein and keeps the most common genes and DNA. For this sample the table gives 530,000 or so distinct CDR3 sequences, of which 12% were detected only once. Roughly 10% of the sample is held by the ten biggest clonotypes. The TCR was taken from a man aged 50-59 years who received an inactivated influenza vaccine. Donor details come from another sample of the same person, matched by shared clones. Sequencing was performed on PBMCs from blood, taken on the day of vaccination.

CDR3 reads: CASRNSLVYGELFF. The nucleotides are TGCGCCAGCAGGAACTCACTAGTATACGGGGAGCTGTTTTTT. Rearrangement joined TRBV10-2 to TRBJ2-2, with TRBD2 tentatively as D gene (5 bases match). Measured from the cysteine to the phenylalanine, the CDR3 is 14 residues long. Solely the CDR3 DNA is kept, with 42 bases framed from the first base. CDR1 is given as WSHSY and CDR2 as SAAADI, both from the germline V gene. V loses 6 bases of germline sequence and J loses 7 bases, and the interval between the two ends is 15 bases.